This T cell receptor (beta chain) emerged from a study of blood T cells in healthy people across ages. Germline trimming cut 4 bases from V and 4 bases from J; bases unmatched to any gene: 7. Germline V CDR1 and CDR2: MGHRA, YSYEKL. This CDR3 spans 15 amino acids. Then a second PCR, running about 6 to 11 cycles, was carried out with a sample-barcoded 5' primer and a J-beta primer mix. TCRdb redid the calling of the 5' RACE reads with MiXCR, one entry per CDR3 protein. Of 850,000 to 1,000,000 distinct CDR3 sequences in the sample, around 48% were seen once. The table lists this clonotype with a few counts. Its target is unknown. Study outcomes and limitations: Long-lived and aged donors differed, with more naive CD4+ cells and higher diversity in the long-lived.

The chain combines TRBV4-1 with TRBJ1-5, with 7 bases matching TRBD1. The clonotype comes from a man aged 25-45 years in good health. Sequenced input: blood. This chain's CDR3 is CASSPDQDRNQPQHF. In DNA, the CDR3 is TGCGCCAGCAGCCCCGACCAGGACAGGAATCAGCCCCAGCATTTT.